This TCR beta chain stems from a study of T cells expressing NK-cell markers. Study summary: Sequencing covered eight donors, seven HCMV-seropositive and one seronegative.

The germline gives CDR1 LNHDA, CDR2 SQIVND (reference sequence). This CDR3 comprises 14 residues. TCRdb processed the 5' RACE reads again and assigns one entry to each CDR3 protein, with no DNA. The sample totals 300,000 to 500,000 distinct CDR3 sequences. The V and J genes are TRBV19 and TRBJ2-3; TCRdb names TRBD1, which stays unverified in the absence of DNA. This receptor was taken from a woman in her forties or fifties in good health. The sequenced material came from blood T cells: a sorted CD56 or NKG2C T cell subset, CD4+ or CD8+ T cells, or bulk PBMC T cells (not recorded which). The CDR3 reads CASSMGQVLDTQYF.